This T cell receptor (beta chain) was documented in a study of T cell changes during pregnancy in multiple sclerosis. Between the trimmed V and J ends, which lost 8 bases and 3 bases, there was a span of 11 bases. From germline, CDR1 is MNHNS and CDR2 SASEGT. This CDR3 is 13 amino acids long. This clone has just one count. Only in-frame clones appear in the TCRdb table, and some are missing; sequencing was by immunoSEQ multiplex PCR. The sample lists some 42,000 clones, 70% to 90% seen once, with roughly 0.9% in the top ten. The sequencing used CD4+ T cells from peripheral blood mononuclear cells, collected after pregnancy. This chain links TRBV6-1 with TRBJ1-5; D is unclear. The receptor comes from a female donor with multiple sclerosis, enrolled in a pregnancy study. The CDR3 DNA is TGTGCCAGCTGGTCAGCGGTCAATCAGCCCCAGCATTTT. It translates to CASWSAVNQPQHF.